This TCR beta chain was sequenced for a study of response to subunit inactivated influenza vaccine. General study results and limits: Seasonal influenza vaccination, on each occasion, was suggested by the authors to recruit few new T cells.

TCRdb reprocessed the RT-PCR reads with MiXCR, giving one entry per CDR3 protein. The profile shows 500,000 to 600,000 distinct CDR3 sequences, approximately 16% of them singletons. This clonotype was seen many times. What it recognizes is unknown. This CDR3 is built from 14 residues. The germline CDR1 and CDR2 sequences are LGHNA and YNFKEQ. Trimming cost V 1 base and J 3 bases, with 8 bases left between them. The source was CD4+ T cells sorted from PBMCs, collected less than 30 months after vaccination. The V gene is TRBV4-2, the J gene TRBJ2-3; D is uncertain. This TCR was sampled from a man between 50 and 75 years old who received an inactivated influenza vaccine. The DNA for the CDR3 is TGTGCCAGCAGCCAAGTAGGGTGGACAGATACGCAGTATTTT. Translation gives CASSQVGWTDTQYF.